A single sample gave rise to the 17 T cell receptor beta chains below, sequenced in a study of blood T cell repertoires in COVID-19. The table came from immunoSEQ multiplex PCR; TCRdb's copy has only in-frame clones and leaves some out. The sample consists of about 96,000 clones, less than 85% of them appearing once. The sample consisted of peripheral blood. All receptors derive from a woman aged 55-69 years with acute or convalescent COVID-19.

This clone was recorded at least ten times. This sequence joins TRBV11-2 and TRBJ2-3, with D tentatively TRBD1 (8 bases). Germline assignment: CDR1 SGHAT and CDR2 FQNNGV. The length of the CDR3 is 16 residues. The V end lost 3 bases, the J end lost 2 bases, and 15 bases lay between the germline ends. Written as DNA, the CDR3 is TGTGCCAGCAGCTTCCTACAGGGGGGGATCACAGATACGCAGTATTTT. This encodes CASSFLQGGITDTQYF.

The sample holds a few counts of this clone. This chain connects TRBV7-9 to TRBJ2-1; 9 bases are shared with TRBD1. After removal of 5 bases from V and 9 bases from J, the junction contained 11 bases not matched to a gene. Germline values: CDR1 SEHNR, CDR2 FQNEAQ (reference sequence). There are 15 residues in the CDR3. As DNA, the CDR3 is TGTGCCAGCAGCCCCGGGACAGGGACCGGGAGTGAGCAGTTCTTC. Amino acid sequence: CASSPGTGTGSEQFF.

The gene calls are TRBV5-1 and TRBJ1-2, with 10 bases matching TRBD1. CDR1 is SGHRS and CDR2 is YFSETQ in the germline V gene. V was clipped by 4 bases and J by 7 bases; unmatched bases: 10. The CDR3 is 15 residues long. CDR3 sequence (DNA): TGCGCCAGCAGCCCTACCTCCCGGGACAGGGGTGGCTACACCTTC. Residues: CASSPTSRDRGGYTF.

This rearrangement joins TRBV2 to TRBJ1-4, with TRBD1 as a possible D gene (6 bases). Germline V gene data show CDR1 as SNHLY and CDR2 as FYNNEI. The CDR3 loop spans 14 amino acids. V lost 8 bases to trimming and J lost 7 bases, with 17 bases between them. This chain's CDR3 is CASGKWGLREKLFF. The CDR3 DNA follows: TGTGCCAGCGGCAAGTGGGGGCTGCGTGAAAAACTGTTTTTT. Supplemented by reference TRBV2 and TRBJ1-4, the full variable domain reads EPEVTQTPSHQVTQMGQEVILRCVPISNHLYFYWYRQILGQKVEFLVSFYNNEISEKSEIFDDQFSVERPDGSNFTLKIRSTKLEDSAMYFCASGKWGLREKLFFGSGTQLSVL.

V is TRBV5-5 and J is TRBJ2-1, with 9 bases aligning to TRBD2. The CDR3 sequence is 17 residues long. Germline CDR1 is SGHKS and CDR2 is YYEKEE (reference sequence). With V trimmed by 4 bases and J by 3 bases, 11 bases remained unmatched. For the CDR3, the DNA is TGTGCCAGCAGCCCAAGGGTAGCGGGGGAGAGCTACAATGAGCAGTTCTTC. Translation: CASSPRVAGESYNEQFF.

The V and J genes are TRBV9 and TRBJ2-3, with 14 bases fitting TRBD2. The CDR3 has 16 residues. Germline V CDR1 and CDR2: SGDLS, YYNGEE. J lost 1 base, V lost 3 bases, and 1 base had no gene match. CDR3: CASSGGLAGGTDTQYF. Written as DNA, the CDR3 is TGTGCCAGCAGCGGGGGACTAGCGGGGGGCACAGATACGCAGTATTTT.

This chain links TRBV19 with TRBJ1-2; the D is unclear. Germline CDR1 reads LNHDA; CDR2 reads SQIVND (reference sequence). CDR3 length equals 15 residues. V lost 3 bases to trimming and J lost 3 bases, with 14 bases between them. CDR3 nucleotide sequence: TGTGCCAGTAGTATTTTGTCCGGGTACTACTATGGCTACACCTTC. Amino acid sequence: CASSILSGYYYGYTF.

V is TRBV12-3 or TRBV12-4 and J is TRBJ1-2; 7 positions match TRBD1. V shed 3 bases and J 6 bases; nucleotides not matched to a gene: 1. The CDR3 totals 12 residues. CDR3 in DNA: TGTGCCAGCAGTTTGACAGGGAATGGCTACACCTTC. It translates to CASSLTGNGYTF.

The genes are TRBV12-3 or TRBV12-4 and TRBJ1-5; D not certain. This CDR3 is built from 13 residues. V lost 8 bases, J lost 0 bases, and 8 bases lay in between. The CDR3 reads CASGSGSNQPQHF. In DNA, the CDR3 is TGTGCCAGCGGCAGTGGTAGCAATCAGCCCCAGCATTTT.

The rearrangement links TRBV20-1 to TRBJ2-1; D possibly corresponds to TRBD1 (5 bases). Germline V gene sequence: CDR1 DFQATT, CDR2 SNEGSKA (reference sequence). The V end lost 3 bases, the J end lost 10 bases, and 13 bases lay between the germline ends. This CDR3 comprises 12 residues. The chain's CDR3 is CSASINRMEQFF. The CDR3 nucleotides read TGCAGTGCTAGTATTAACAGGATGGAGCAGTTCTTC.

V and J are TRBV15 and TRBJ1-1; possibly TRBD1 for D (6 bases). Germline-derived CDR1 and CDR2 are LNHNV and YYDKDF (reference sequence). The CDR3 spans 13 residues. Trimming pared 5 bases from V and 8 bases from J, leaving 15 bases between. The CDR3 loop is CATSYLGTQEAFF. Written as DNA, the CDR3 is TGTGCCACCAGCTATCTAGGGACACAAGAAGCTTTCTTT.

The chain uses TRBV14 and TRBJ1-4, with D hard to call. Germline V gene data show CDR1 as SGHDN and CDR2 as FVKESK. The CDR3 length is 12 residues. Trimming removed 1 base at V and 12 bases at J, with 9 bases between. CDR3 coding DNA: TGTGCCAGCAGCCAAGGTCACAGCCAACTGTTTTTT. Translation: CASSQGHSQLFF.

The chain is built from TRBV13 and TRBJ2-3; 12 nucleotides agree with TRBD2. Trimming at V came to 5 bases and at J to 0 bases, leaving 6 bases not matched to a gene. Germline V CDR1 and CDR2: PRHDT, FYEKMQ (reference sequence). CDR3 length: 17 amino acids. CDR3: CASSRRLAGDSTDTQYF. In nucleotides, the CDR3 is TGTGCCAGCAGCCGCCGACTAGCGGGGGATAGCACAGATACGCAGTATTTT.

J is TRBJ2-7 and V is TRBV10-3, with D maybe TRBD1 (5 bases). The germline V gene has CDR1 ENHRY and CDR2 SYGVKD. V was pared by 4 bases and J by 5 bases, with 9 bases between. This CDR3 comprises 12 residues. The CDR3 sequence: CAISGGRDEQYF. Written as DNA, the CDR3 is TGTGCCATCAGTGGGGGCCGGGACGAGCAGTACTTC.

The V gene is TRBV11-2, the J gene TRBJ2-3; D is possibly TRBD2 (5 bases). V was pared by 0 bases and J by 7 bases, with 11 bases between. Per germline, CDR1 SGHAT and CDR2 FQNNGV. This CDR3 is built from 14 residues. CDR3 coding DNA: TGTGCCAGCAGCTTAGAGAGGGCCGGGAATACGCAGTATTTT. Translating gives CASSLERAGNTQYF.

V is TRBV16 and J is TRBJ2-1; 12 positions match TRBD2. Germline CDR1 KGHSY, CDR2 FQNENV. V shed 4 bases, J shed 9 bases, and the junction held 7 bases outside the gene matches. This CDR3 has 15 residues. CDR3 sequence (DNA): TGTGCCAGCAGCCCACTAGCGGGGGGCCTTGGTGAGCAGTTCTTC. This translates into CASSPLAGGLGEQFF.

V usage is TRBV6-1 and J usage is TRBJ1-2, with a possible D match to TRBD1 (6 bases). From germline, CDR1 is MNHNS and CDR2 SASEGT. CDR3 length: 16 residues. The V and J ends lost 3 bases and 4 bases respectively, with 18 bases between them. Written as DNA, the CDR3 is TGTGCCAGCAGTGAGGGCAGGGGAGTAAATAGCTATGGCTACACCTTC. Its translation: CASSEGRGVNSYGYTF.